Listed below are T cell receptor beta chains from one sample, sequenced in a study of blood T cell repertoires in COVID-19. The protocol was immunoSEQ multiplex PCR, while the TCRdb copy is restricted to in-frame clones and leaves out a portion. The data contain some 290,000 clones, about 88% of them singletons. Sequenced sample: peripheral blood. Every receptor here comes from a man between 18 and 29 years old with active or convalescent COVID-19. The CDR3 runs from the conserved cysteine through the conserved F or W. Each record gives: V gene, J gene, CDR3 protein.

v_gene: TRBV5-4; j_gene: TRBJ2-5; CDR3aa: CASSLGPPGSRAVTQYF
v_gene: TRBV6-5; j_gene: TRBJ1-2; CDR3aa: CAVITESANYGYTF
v_gene: TRBV9; j_gene: TRBJ2-1; CDR3aa: CASSVGLRDYNEQFF
v_gene: TRBV24-1; j_gene: TRBJ2-5; CDR3aa: CATSDSGLAGGETQYF
v_gene: TRBV7-3; j_gene: TRBJ2-3; CDR3aa: CASSLFSPDTQYF
v_gene: TRBV4-3; j_gene: TRBJ1-1; CDR3aa: CASSQERAMNTEAFF
v_gene: TRBV24-1; j_gene: TRBJ2-3; CDR3aa: CATSEQASTDTQYF
v_gene: TRBV19; j_gene: TRBJ2-1; CDR3aa: CASSPGGRAGNEQFF
v_gene: TRBV11-2; j_gene: TRBJ1-1; CDR3aa: CASSLQQGKGAFF
v_gene: TRBV11-3; j_gene: TRBJ2-7; CDR3aa: CASSLGERVEQYF
v_gene: TRBV4-1; j_gene: TRBJ1-2; CDR3aa: CASSQDLWDRIYGYTF
v_gene: TRBV7-3; j_gene: TRBJ2-1; CDR3aa: CASSQTRGEQFF
v_gene: TRBV6-2/TRBV6-3; j_gene: TRBJ2-1; CDR3aa: CASSYAETSGGDNEQFF
v_gene: TRBV5-1; j_gene: TRBJ2-1; CDR3aa: CASSLESRGPLNEQFF
v_gene: TRBV5-1; j_gene: TRBJ2-4; CDR3aa: CASSPGQGYIQYF
v_gene: TRBV11-2; j_gene: TRBJ1-5; CDR3aa: CDSSLDTGYSQPQHF
v_gene: TRBV5-1; j_gene: TRBJ1-4; CDR3aa: CASSRGRGSTETNEKLFF
v_gene: TRBV27; j_gene: TRBJ2-3; CDR3aa: CASSPWESGFSGGEGTDTQYF
v_gene: TRBV9; j_gene: TRBJ2-5; CDR3aa: CASSPRTLQETQYF
v_gene: TRBV12-3/TRBV12-4; j_gene: TRBJ1-2; CDR3aa: CASSPRGDYGYTF
v_gene: TRBV7-3; j_gene: TRBJ2-1; CDR3aa: CASSLVSGGNEQFF
v_gene: TRBV24-1; j_gene: TRBJ2-3; CDR3aa: CATSRGGEFTQYF
v_gene: TRBV12-3/TRBV12-4; j_gene: TRBJ1-1; CDR3aa: CASSPYTEAFF
v_gene: TRBV18; j_gene: TRBJ2-7; CDR3aa: CASSSEIEQYF
v_gene: TRBV5-1; j_gene: TRBJ1-2; CDR3aa: CASSYGQGAGYTF
v_gene: TRBV4-1; j_gene: TRBJ2-1; CDR3aa: CASSQATSGRLLFF
v_gene: TRBV6-1; j_gene: TRBJ2-7; CDR3aa: CASSVGLSWAVYEQYF
v_gene: TRBV2; j_gene: TRBJ2-7; CDR3aa: CASTQAYEQYF
v_gene: TRBV29-1; j_gene: TRBJ1-1; CDR3aa: CSGGQGGSEAFF
v_gene: TRBV12-3/TRBV12-4; j_gene: TRBJ2-3; CDR3aa: CASSSLTDTQYF
v_gene: TRBV6-1; j_gene: TRBJ1-3; CDR3aa: CASSGAGQRGSGNTIYF
v_gene: TRBV7-7; j_gene: TRBJ2-1; CDR3aa: CASSQEPGQGAYNEQFF
v_gene: TRBV7-3; j_gene: TRBJ2-2; CDR3aa: CASSLGGGLGTGELFF
v_gene: TRBV2; j_gene: TRBJ2-1; CDR3aa: CASSTSGLSYNEQFF
v_gene: TRBV5-1; j_gene: TRBJ2-7; CDR3aa: CASSFGTAYEQYF
v_gene: TRBV12-5; j_gene: TRBJ2-2; CDR3aa: CASASPRGGTGELFF
v_gene: TRBV7-9; j_gene: TRBJ1-1; CDR3aa: CASSPTKVAEAFF
v_gene: TRBV2; j_gene: TRBJ2-7; CDR3aa: CASSDEGRRTYEQYF
v_gene: TRBV24-1; j_gene: TRBJ1-2; CDR3aa: CATSSGPSYGYTF
v_gene: TRBV4-3; j_gene: TRBJ2-3; CDR3aa: CASSQDRLPGLADTDTQYF